The 32 T cell receptor beta chains reported below all come from one sample, sequenced in a study of early T cells in non-severe SARS-CoV-2 infection. TCRdb fed the 5' RACE reads into MiXCR, producing one record per CDR3 protein. The table includes roughly 60,000 distinct CDR3 sequences, approximately 8% detected once. Sequenced input: whole blood. These receptors originate from an adult who was a healthcare worker with PCR-confirmed SARS-CoV-2 infection or an uninfected control (not recorded which).

The sample holds many counts of this clonotype. V is TRBV12-3 or TRBV12-4 and J is TRBJ1-5, with D uncertain. The V end lost 5 bases, the J end lost 0 bases, and 8 bases lay between the germline ends. The CDR3 extends over 14 amino acids. CDR3: CASSVTGSNQPQHF. DNA of the CDR3: TGTGCCAGCAGTGTGACGGGTAGCAATCAGCCCCAGCATTTT.

This clonotype showed up just a few times. The V and J genes are TRBV5-1 and TRBJ2-3; no clear D gene. The CDR3 is made up of 11 amino acids. Germline CDR1 and CDR2: SGHRS and YFSETQ. V dropped 4 bases and J dropped 11 bases, with 11 bases sitting between them. CDR3: CASSLYRRQYF. CDR3 DNA: TGCGCCAGCAGCCTCTACCGTAGGCAGTATTTT.

A few counts support this clonotype. As DNA, the CDR3 is TGTGCCAGCAACCCGGGACAGGGAGACACCGGGGAGCTGTTTTTT. Its translation: CASNPGQGDTGELFF. The chain uses TRBV5-4 and TRBJ2-2; the match to TRBD1 covers 9 bases. V was pared by 6 bases and J by 3 bases, with 6 bases of the junction left unmatched. Germline-derived CDR1 and CDR2 are SGHNT and YYREEE (reference sequence). The CDR3 runs to 15 residues.

A few counts support this clonotype. The rearrangement links TRBV2 to TRBJ2-7; TRBD1 aligns across 7 bases. Germline-derived CDR1 and CDR2 are SNHLY and FYNNEI. V was clipped by 6 bases and J by 9 bases; unmatched bases: 5. The length of the CDR3 is 11 residues. CDR3 amino acids: CASSGQAGQYF. CDR3 sequence (DNA): TGTGCCAGCAGCGGACAGGCGGGGCAGTACTTC.

Only a few counts were recorded for this clonotype. This chain links TRBV15 with TRBJ2-5, with D tentatively TRBD2 (7 bases). With 0 bases removed from V and 2 bases from J, the gap between germline ends came to 13 bases. The CDR3 loop spans 16 amino acids. Germline CDR1 LNHNV, CDR2 YYDKDF (reference sequence). In DNA, the CDR3 is TGTGCCACCAGCAGAGAGGGCAGGGGAGGGCAAGAGACCCAGTACTTC. It yields the protein CATSREGRGGQETQYF.

This clonotype was seen a few times. The genes are TRBV20-1 and TRBJ1-2; 9 bases are a match to TRBD1. V lost 4 bases, J lost 8 bases, and 5 bases stayed unmatched. The CDR3 spans 12 residues. Germline V gene data show CDR1 as DFQATT and CDR2 as SNEGSKA (reference sequence). CDR3: CSAIDRGKGYTF. The CDR3 nucleotides read TGCAGTGCTATTGACAGGGGGAAGGGCTACACCTTC.

This clonotype has only a few counts. This chain connects TRBV28 to TRBJ2-3; D unclear. CDR1 is MDHEN and CDR2 is SYDVKM in the germline V gene. This CDR3 has 11 residues. With 3 bases removed from V and 8 bases from J, the gap between germline ends came to 6 bases. CDR3 in DNA: TGTGCCAGCAGTTTCCCGGGTACGCAGTATTTT. It yields the protein CASSFPGTQYF.

This clonotype was detected ten times or more. The CDR3 bases are TGTGCCAGCAGCTTAGAGTACACGACCCATGAGCAGTTCTTC. It specifies CASSLEYTTHEQFF. V usage is TRBV7-6 and J usage is TRBJ2-1; D is unresolved. Germline V lookup: CDR1 SGHVS, CDR2 FNYEAQ. The CDR3 has 14 residues. V lost 1 base to trimming and J lost 8 bases, with 12 bases between them.

This clonotype has just a few counts. This chain connects TRBV11-2 to TRBJ2-3, with D possibly being TRBD2 (5 bases). Germline-derived CDR1 and CDR2 are SGHAT and FQNNGV. This CDR3 contains 14 residues. Trimming cost V 0 bases and J 6 bases, with 10 bases left between them. This CDR3 is CASSLDARGDTQYF. DNA for the CDR3: TGTGCCAGCAGCTTAGATGCGCGAGGGGATACGCAGTATTTT.

This clonotype was observed a few times. DNA of the CDR3: TGTGCCAGCAGTGCTAGGGCCATGTCGGGGGATACGCAGTATTTT. Residues: CASSARAMSGDTQYF. This chain uses TRBV6-4 with TRBJ2-3, with D perhaps TRBD2 (5 bases). In germline, CDR1 is MRHNA, CDR2 SNTAGT. V lost 4 bases, J lost 6 bases, and 17 bases lay in between. The CDR3 contains 15 residues.

This clonotype was detected ten times or more. The chain couples TRBV19 to TRBJ2-2, with D tentatively TRBD1 (6 bases). The CDR3 covers 14 residues. CDR1 and CDR2 (germline): LNHDA, SQIVND (reference sequence). V lost 9 bases to trimming and J lost 5 bases, with 16 bases between them. The CDR3 here is CASRRAGDTGELFF. The CDR3 DNA reads TGTGCCAGCCGTAGGGCAGGGGATACCGGGGAGCTGTTTTTT.

In its sample, this clonotype was seen a few times. The V and J genes are TRBV7-9 and TRBJ1-1; the match to TRBD1 covers 8 bases. CDR3 length: 14 amino acids. The V and J ends lost 5 bases and 4 bases, in that order; junction bases with no gene match: 6. Germline V gives CDR1 SEHNR, CDR2 FQNEAQ (reference sequence). In DNA form, the CDR3 reads TGTGCCAGCAGCACTATGACAGGGGCCACTGAAGCTTTCTTT. The encoded protein is CASSTMTGATEAFF.

The chain links TRBV2 to TRBJ1-1, with a tentative D call TRBD1 (6 bases). CDR3 length: 13 residues. Germline CDR1 reads SNHLY; CDR2 reads FYNNEI. Trimming took off 5 bases at V and 4 bases at J, with 11 bases between the two ends. CDR3 in DNA: TGTGCCAGCAGTTTAGGGGGACCCACTGAAGCTTTCTTT. Residues: CASSLGGPTEAFF.

This clonotype was counted between two and nine times. This chain connects TRBV29-1 to TRBJ1-2; tentative D call: TRBD1 (6 bases). This CDR3 region has 12 residues. Trimming shortened V by 6 bases and J by 5 bases, and 13 bases separated the two germline ends. CDR1 is SQVTM, CDR2 ANQGSEA, per germline. CDR3 residues: CSVGKRGYGYTF. Here the CDR3 DNA reads TGCAGCGTGGGGAAGAGGGGGTATGGCTACACCTTC.

This clonotype has more than one count but fewer than ten. For the CDR3, the DNA is TGTGCCAGCAACTTGCAGGGGAGGACCGGGGAGCTGTTTTTT. Its translation is CASNLQGRTGELFF. V and J are TRBV2 and TRBJ2-2; either TRBD1 or TRBD2 may supply D (6 bases each). CDR3 length equals 14 residues. Per germline, CDR1 SNHLY and CDR2 FYNNEI. V shed 7 bases and J shed 5 bases, with 14 bases lying between them.

This clonotype was picked up a small number of times. This chain connects TRBV5-1 to TRBJ2-5; 10 nucleotides match TRBD2. Looked up from germline, CDR1 is SGHRS and CDR2 is YFSETQ. The trim removed 2 bases at V and 6 bases at J, leaving 4 bases unmatched. CDR3 size: 14 residues. CDR3 protein: CASSLSGRVKTQYF. Here the CDR3 DNA reads TGCGCCAGCAGCTTAAGCGGGAGGGTGAAGACCCAGTACTTC.

The chain joins TRBV28 to TRBJ1-5, with 10 positions matching TRBD1. Per germline, CDR1 MDHEN and CDR2 SYDVKM. The CDR3 has 16 residues. J lost 1 base, V lost 2 bases, and 2 bases had no gene match. The CDR3 is CASSLPGQGSNQPQHF. The DNA of the CDR3 is TGTGCCAGCAGTTTACCGGGACAGGGGAGCAATCAGCCCCAGCATTTT.

The rearrangement joins TRBV5-1 to TRBJ1-6; TRBD1 aligns across 7 bases. V lost 0 bases to trimming and J lost 10 bases; unmatched junction nucleotides: 13. The length of the CDR3 is 17 residues. CDR1 SGHRS and CDR2 YFSETQ come from the germline V gene. The CDR3 nucleotides are TGCGCCAGCAGCTTGGAACAGGGGAGTGCTCGCAGCTCACCCCTCCACTTT. It encodes CASSLEQGSARSSPLHF.

This clonotype was observed a handful of times. The chain recombines TRBV7-9 with TRBJ2-2; D remains ambiguous. The germline V gene has CDR1 SEHNR and CDR2 FQNEAQ (reference sequence). This CDR3 has 18 amino acids. V gave up 1 base and J gave up 1 base, with 16 bases separating them. The CDR3 sequence: CASSLGLGWRMNTGELFF. The CDR3 DNA follows: TGTGCCAGCAGCTTAGGGCTCGGCTGGCGGATGAACACCGGGGAGCTGTTTTTT.

With respect to this clonotype: This sequence may be a read error, since a much larger clone differs from it by one base. This sequence joins TRBV6-1 and TRBJ2-6, with a weak D call TRBD2 (5 bases). V was cut by 5 bases and J by 8 bases, with 16 bases left in between. The CDR3 consists of 15 residues. Per the germline V gene, CDR1 is MNHNS and CDR2 is SASEGT. This chain's CDR3 is CASSIRGSGTNVLTF. CDR3 DNA sequence: TGTGCCAGCAGTATCAGAGGGTCGGGGACCAACGTCCTGACTTTC.

This clonotype was recorded at least ten times. This chain uses TRBV28 with TRBJ2-5; D is ambiguous. The CDR3 totals 12 residues. CDR1 and CDR2 (germline): MDHEN, SYDVKM. Trimming cost V 4 bases and J 4 bases, with 7 bases left between them. The CDR3 region has the DNA TGTGCCAGCAGTTCGGTAGTAGAGACCCAGTACTTC. Translating gives CASSSVVETQYF.

The table lists this clonotype with a few counts. This chain links TRBV30 with TRBJ1-1; TRBD1 is a possible D gene (5 bases). CDR1 is GTSNPN and CDR2 is SVGIG in the germline V gene (reference sequence). V shed 0 bases and J shed 0 bases, with 8 bases lying between them. The length of the CDR3 is 14 residues. CDR3 coding DNA: TGTGCCTGGAGTGTACCAGGGCTGAACACTGAAGCTTTCTTT. Its translation is CAWSVPGLNTEAFF.

This clonotype occurred a few times. The chain uses TRBV2 and TRBJ2-7; D remains ambiguous. CDR3 size: 12 residues. The V gene's germline CDR1 is SNHLY and CDR2 FYNNEI. V lost 5 bases, J lost 3 bases, and 8 bases lay in between. In DNA, the CDR3 is TGTGCCAGCAGTAGGACGGACTACGAGCAGTACTTC. Its translation: CASSRTDYEQYF.

The rearrangement joins TRBV7-8 to TRBJ1-6; TRBD1 aligns across 7 bases. The CDR3 totals 15 residues. J gave up 7 bases and V 1 base, and 4 bases lay outside the gene matches. Germline values: CDR1 SGHVS, CDR2 FQNEAQ. As DNA, the CDR3 is TGTGCCAGCAGCTTAGAAAACAGGGGAAATTCACCCCTCCACTTT. Its translation is CASSLENRGNSPLHF.

This clonotype came up many times. This sequence joins TRBV19 and TRBJ2-5; tentatively, D is TRBD2 (6 bases). Germline lookup yields CDR1 LNHDA and CDR2 SQIVND (reference sequence). The V gene lost 7 bases and the J gene lost 5 bases, with 14 bases spanning the gap. The CDR3 covers 13 residues. CDR3 in DNA: TGTGCCAGTACCCTAGGTCGGGGGGAGACCCAGTACTTC. This translates into CASTLGRGETQYF.

In this sample, this clonotype turned up many times. Here the CDR3 DNA reads TGTGCCAGCAGCTCTGAGGACAGGGGTGTCACTGAAGCTTTCTTT. Translated, it gives CASSSEDRGVTEAFF. The chain joins TRBV5-6 to TRBJ1-1; 9 nucleotides align to TRBD1. Germline-derived CDR1 and CDR2 are SGHDT and YYEEEE. CDR3 length equals 15 residues. The trim removed 3 bases at V and 4 bases at J, leaving 7 bases unmatched.

This clonotype has a count of ten or more. The chain recombines TRBV5-5 with TRBJ1-5; TRBD1 is a possible D gene (6 bases). Trimming cost V 3 bases and J 6 bases, with 13 bases left between them. The germline V gene encodes CDR1 SGHKS and CDR2 YYEKEE (reference sequence). CDR3 size: 14 residues. The CDR3 sequence: CASSSSQGAQPQHF. CDR3 nucleotides: TGTGCCAGCAGCTCCTCACAGGGAGCTCAGCCCCAGCATTTT.

Note on this clonotype: Being one base from a much bigger clone, this may be a read error. The conserved final phenylalanine or tryptophan is absent from the CDR3, which likely points to a read error. The chain links TRBV5-5 to TRBJ2-3; possible D gene TRBD1, 6 bases. Germline CDR1 SGHKS, CDR2 YYEKEE (reference sequence). This CDR3 spans 15 amino acids. V was cut by 6 bases and J by 0 bases, with 14 bases left in between. CDR3 region: CASTPRQGSTDTQYL. CDR3 nucleotides: TGTGCCAGCACCCCCAGGCAGGGGAGCACAGATACGCAGTATTTG.

The chain links TRBV7-9 to TRBJ1-6, with D maybe TRBD1 (5 bases). CDR3 length: 13 residues. Germline V gene sequence: CDR1 SEHNR, CDR2 FQNEAQ (reference sequence). The V gene lost 5 bases and the J gene lost 5 bases, with 7 bases spanning the gap. The CDR3 DNA is TGTGCCAGCAGCGGACAAAATAATTCACCCCTCCACTTT. Amino acids: CASSGQNNSPLHF. Full variable domain (missing parts from reference TRBV7-9 and TRBJ1-6): DTGVSQNPRHKITKRGQNVTFRCDPISEHNRLYWYRQTLGQGPEFLTYFQNEAQLEKSRLLSDRFSAERPKGSFSTLEIQRTEQGDSAMYLCASSGQNNSPLHFGNGTRLTVT.

Points on this clonotype: A read error may be the cause here, since a much bigger clone is one base away. The chain has TRBV7-3 and TRBJ2-1; D is undetermined. Germline CDR1 and CDR2: SGHTA and FQGTGA. This CDR3 contains 13 residues. Trimming removed 4 bases from V and 4 bases from J, with 8 bases in between. CDR3 sequence (DNA): TGTGCCAGCAGCTCCGACCTATACAATGAGCAGTTCTTC. Residues: CASSSDLYNEQFF.

The genes are TRBV7-9 and TRBJ1-1; no definite D call. This CDR3 is built from 13 residues. Germline-derived CDR1 and CDR2 are SEHNR and FQNEAQ (reference sequence). Trimming removed 6 bases from V and 4 bases from J, with 12 bases in between. The CDR3 sequence: CASRPGLGTEAFF. The CDR3 nucleotides are TGTGCCAGCAGGCCCGGACTCGGCACTGAAGCTTTCTTT.

This clonotype appeared a few times. The gene calls are TRBV29-1 and TRBJ2-7, with 7 bases that match TRBD2. J lost 4 bases, V lost 7 bases, and 13 bases had no gene match. The CDR3 contains 14 residues. Germline V lookup: CDR1 SQVTM, CDR2 ANQGSEA. The CDR3 spells CSGVLASGSYEQYF. DNA for the CDR3: TGCAGCGGGGTGTTGGCTAGCGGTTCTTACGAGCAGTACTTC.